These 17 T cell receptor gamma chains share one sample of origin, sequenced in a study of gamma-delta chains in newborns, infants, children (dated by TCRdb to between 2018 and 2021). The data were produced on an Illumina MiSeq. TCRdb called clones anew from the public reads via CATT; matching DNA rows were later pooled. For this sample the table gives 600 to 800 gamma-chain clones, of which less than 60% were detected only once. The ten largest clones add up to about 20% of the sample. Material for sequencing was blood. The receptors were sampled from a child who was a newborn, infant or young child, either healthy, febrile or measles-vaccinated (not recorded which).

The rearrangement uses TRGV9 and TRGJ1 or TRGJ2. The V and J ends lost 0 bases and 1 base, in that order; junction bases with no gene match: 0. The CDR3 extends over 13 amino acids. CDR1 is GITISATS and CDR2 is ISYDGTV in the germline V gene (reference sequence). The CDR3 DNA is TGTGCCTTGTGGGAGGTGAATTATTATAAGAAACTCTTT. Its protein product is CALWEVNYYKKLF.

This clone is labeled large. This chain links TRGV9 with TRGJP. Assignment of the J gene here rests on matching the DNA to germline, because TCRdb gives none. The CDR3 runs to 15 residues. The V gene end was trimmed by 0 bases and the J gene end by 8 bases; junction bases not matched to a gene: 1. Germline CDR1 is GITISATS and CDR2 is ISYDGTV (reference sequence). In nucleotides, the CDR3 is TGTGCCTTGTGGGAGGTGCAGTTGGGCAAAAAAATCAAGGTATTT. Translated: CALWEVQLGKKIKVF.

The J gene is TRGJ1 or TRGJ2, the V gene TRGV9. The J gene was not available in TCRdb and was assigned here by matching the DNA to germline segments. Germline CDR1 reads GITISATS; CDR2 reads ISYDGTV (reference sequence). Unmatched junction bases numbered 3, after V lost 0 bases and J lost 10 bases. The CDR3 totals 11 residues. The CDR3 DNA follows: TGTGCCTTGTGGGAGGTGAGGAAGAAACTCTTT. Translated: CALWEVRKKLF.

This chain links TRGV8 with TRGJ1 or TRGJ2. Assignment of the J gene here rests on matching the DNA to germline, because TCRdb gives none. The CDR3 totals 12 residues. Germline-derived CDR1 and CDR2 are VENAVY and YDSYNSRV. The V segment lost 5 bases and the J segment 4 bases; nucleotides outside the gene matches: 5. CDR3 in amino acids: CATWGAYYKKLF. As DNA, the CDR3 is TGTGCCACCTGGGGTGCCTATTATAAGAAACTCTTT.

This clone showed up just a few times. The chain employs TRGV5 and TRGJP1. The J gene, not given by TCRdb, was assigned here from a germline match of the nucleotide sequence. The CDR3 sequence is 13 residues long. V was clipped by 0 bases and J by 11 bases; unmatched bases: 6. Per germline, CDR1 VINAFY and CDR2 YDVSNSKD. The CDR3 sequence: CATWDRLRWFKIF. Here the CDR3 DNA reads TGTGCCACCTGGGACAGGCTGAGATGGTTCAAGATATTT.

About this clone: A junction boundary mismatches the germline segment, possibly from a read error. CDR3 in amino acids: CANWNTGWFKIF. DNA for the CDR3: TGTGCCAACTGGAACACTGGTTGGTTCAAGATATTT. The chain joins TRGV3 to TRGJP1. In the absence of a J gene in TCRdb, the DNA was matched to germline to assign it here. The CDR3 covers 12 residues. Per the germline V gene, CDR1 is VTNTFY and CDR2 is YDVSTARD (reference sequence).

In this sample, this clone turned up a few times. This rearrangement joins TRGV9 to TRGJ1 or TRGJ2. The J gene comes from matching the DNA to germline here; TCRdb lacks it. In germline, CDR1 is GITISATS, CDR2 ISYDGTV (reference sequence). Germline trimming cut 6 bases from V and 1 base from J; bases unmatched to any gene: 0. The CDR3 sequence is 11 residues long. For the CDR3, the DNA is TGTGCCTTGTGGAATTATTATAAGAAACTCTTT. It is translated as CALWNYYKKLF.

V usage is TRGV4 and J usage is TRGJP1. No J gene was available from TCRdb, and it was assigned here by a germline match of the DNA. This CDR3 region has 15 residues. V lost 0 bases and J lost 2; bases outside the gene matches: 3. The germline gives CDR1 EGSTGY, CDR2 YDSYTSSV. The CDR3 reads CATWDGPTTGWFKIF. In DNA form, the CDR3 reads TGTGCCACCTGGGATGGGCCCACCACTGGTTGGTTCAAGATATTT.

The genes are TRGV9 and TRGJP. The J gene was not available in TCRdb and was assigned here by matching the DNA to germline segments. Germline loops: CDR1 GITISATS, CDR2 ISYDGTV (reference sequence). V lost 2 bases, J lost 6 bases, and 4 bases stayed unmatched. The CDR3 spans 16 residues. CDR3 nucleotides: TGTGCCTTGTGGGAGGCCTTAGAGTTGGGCAAAAAAATCAAGGTATTT. Its protein product is CALWEALELGKKIKVF.

This clone has more than one count but fewer than ten. The V gene is TRGV2, the J gene TRGJ1 or TRGJ2. TCRdb supplies no J gene; here it was assigned by aligning the nucleotide sequence to germline. V gave up 2 bases and J gave up 8 bases; unmatched junction bases: 6. There are 12 residues in the CDR3. Germline assignment: CDR1 EGSNGY and CDR2 YDSYNSKV. CDR3 bases: TGTGCCACCTGGGACGTGGATCATAAGAAACTCTTT. Its protein is CATWDVDHKKLF.

A remark on this clone: One base away lies a much larger clone, so this may be a sequencing read error. V is TRGV4 and J is TRGJP1. The J gene is absent in TCRdb and was assigned here via DNA matching to germline. This CDR3 spans 13 amino acids. Germline CDR1 and CDR2: EGSTGY and YDSYTSSV. The chain's CDR3 is CATWDTTGWFKIF. CDR3 bases: TGCGCCACCTGGGATACCACTGGTTGGTTCAAGATATTT.

Comment on this clone: This likely traces to a read error, being one base from a far larger clone. The same CDR3 also results from other DNA sequences found in this sample. The chain joins TRGV9 to TRGJP. TCRdb lists no J gene, so it was determined here by aligning the DNA to germline. The germline V gene encodes CDR1 GITISATS and CDR2 ISYDGTV (reference sequence). The CDR3 length is 16 residues. The chain's CDR3 is CALWEVQELGKKIKVF. The CDR3, as DNA: TGCGCCTTGTGGGAGGTGCAAGAGTTGGGCAAAAAAATCAAGGTATTT.

This rearrangement joins TRGV2 to TRGJP2. TCRdb does not report a J gene; here it was assigned by matching the DNA to germline references. The CDR3 consists of 15 residues. V dropped 5 bases and J dropped 0; count of bases not matched to a gene: 6. Germline CDR1 reads EGSNGY; CDR2 reads YDSYNSKV. CDR3 in amino acids: CATWGGYSSDWIKTF. The CDR3 DNA is TGTGCCACCTGGGGCGGATATAGTAGTGATTGGATCAAGACGTTT.

Worth noting for this clone: Other DNA sequences from this sample encode an identical CDR3 as well. The J gene is TRGJP, the V gene TRGV9. TCRdb records no J gene; here it was assigned by comparing the DNA to germline. The CDR3 consists of 15 residues. Germline V gene lookup returns CDR1 GITISATS and CDR2 ISYDGTV (reference sequence). Germline trimming cut 4 bases from V and 4 bases from J; bases unmatched to any gene: 1. The CDR3 DNA follows: TGTGCCTTGTGGGAACAAGAGTTGGGCAAAAAAATCAAGGTATTT. It specifies CALWEQELGKKIKVF.

A few counts support this clone. This sequence may be a read error, since a much larger clone differs from it by one base. The chain combines TRGV4 with TRGJ1 or TRGJ2. No J gene was available from TCRdb, and it was assigned here by a germline match of the DNA. With V trimmed by 3 bases and J by 6 bases, 2 bases remained unmatched. Germline V gene data show CDR1 as EGSTGY and CDR2 as YDSYTSSV. CDR3 length: 11 amino acids. CDR3 residues: CATWDCYKKLF. Here the CDR3 DNA reads TGTGCCACCTGGGATTGTTATAAGAAACTCTTT.

The chain recombines TRGV4 with TRGJ1 or TRGJ2. TCRdb carries no J gene annotation; the J gene was assigned here by matching the DNA with germline. Losses at the gene ends were 3 bases for V and 1 base for J; bases not matched to a gene: 3. CDR3 length: 13 residues. Germline V gives CDR1 EGSTGY, CDR2 YDSYTSSV. The CDR3 DNA sequence: TGTGCCACCTGGGATCCTAATTATTATAAGAAACTCTTT. Translated, it gives CATWDPNYYKKLF.

This chain uses TRGV2 with TRGJ1 or TRGJ2. TCRdb gives no J gene; it was assigned here by matching the DNA to germline. V lost 1 base and J lost 9; bases outside the gene matches: 0. The CDR3 runs 10 residues. Germline values: CDR1 EGSNGY, CDR2 YDSYNSKV. Written as DNA, the CDR3 is TGTGCCACCTGGGACGGTAAGAAACTCTTT. Translation: CATWDGKKLF.